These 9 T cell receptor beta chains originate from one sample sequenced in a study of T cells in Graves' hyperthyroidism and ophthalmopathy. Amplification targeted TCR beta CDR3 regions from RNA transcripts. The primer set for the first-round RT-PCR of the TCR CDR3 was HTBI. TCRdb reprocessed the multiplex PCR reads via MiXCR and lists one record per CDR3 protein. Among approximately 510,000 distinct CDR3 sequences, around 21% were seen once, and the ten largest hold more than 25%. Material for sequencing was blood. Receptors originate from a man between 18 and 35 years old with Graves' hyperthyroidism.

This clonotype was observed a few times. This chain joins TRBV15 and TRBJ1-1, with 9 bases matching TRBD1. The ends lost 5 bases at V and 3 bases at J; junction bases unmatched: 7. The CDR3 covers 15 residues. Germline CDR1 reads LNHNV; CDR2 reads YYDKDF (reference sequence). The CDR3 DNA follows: TGTGCCACCAGCTCCGGGACAGGGTATGACACTGAAGCTTTCTTT. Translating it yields CATSSGTGYDTEAFF.

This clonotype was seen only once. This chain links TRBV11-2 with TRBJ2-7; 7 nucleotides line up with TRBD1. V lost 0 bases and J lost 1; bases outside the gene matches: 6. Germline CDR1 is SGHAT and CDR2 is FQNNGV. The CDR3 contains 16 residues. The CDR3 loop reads CASSLDRGSSSYEQYF. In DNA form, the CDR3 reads TGTGCCAGCAGCTTAGACAGGGGGTCAAGTTCCTACGAGCAGTACTTC. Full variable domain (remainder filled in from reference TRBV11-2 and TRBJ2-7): EAGVAQSPRYKIIEKRQSVAFWCNPISGHATLYWYQQILGQGPKLLIQFQNNGVVDDSQLPKDRFSAERLKGVDSTLKIQPAKLEDSAVYLCASSLDRGSSSYEQYFGPGTRLTVT.

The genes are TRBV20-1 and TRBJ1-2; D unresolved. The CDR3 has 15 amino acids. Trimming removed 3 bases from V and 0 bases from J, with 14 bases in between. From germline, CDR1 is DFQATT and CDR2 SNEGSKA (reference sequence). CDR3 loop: CSARDPWVTNYGYTF. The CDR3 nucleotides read TGCAGTGCTAGGGATCCCTGGGTGACTAACTATGGCTACACCTTC.

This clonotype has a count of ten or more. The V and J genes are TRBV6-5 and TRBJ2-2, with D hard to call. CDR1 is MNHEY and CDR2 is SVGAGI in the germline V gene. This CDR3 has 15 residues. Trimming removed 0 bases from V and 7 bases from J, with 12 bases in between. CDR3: CASSYSNPKLGELFF. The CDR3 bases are TGTGCCAGCAGTTACTCGAATCCGAAGCTCGGGGAGCTGTTTTTT.

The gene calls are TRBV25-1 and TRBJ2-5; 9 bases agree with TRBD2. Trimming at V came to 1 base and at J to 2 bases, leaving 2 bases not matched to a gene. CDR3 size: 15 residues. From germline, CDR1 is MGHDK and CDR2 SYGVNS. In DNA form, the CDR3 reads TGTGCCAGCAGTGAATCCCTAGCGGGGCAAGAGACCCAGTACTTC. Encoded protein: CASSESLAGQETQYF.

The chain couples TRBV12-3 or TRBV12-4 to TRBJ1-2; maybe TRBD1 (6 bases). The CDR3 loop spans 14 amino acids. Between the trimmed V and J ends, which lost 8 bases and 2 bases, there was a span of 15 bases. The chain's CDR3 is CASQQGGLNYGYTF. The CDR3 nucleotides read TGTGCCAGCCAACAGGGCGGTTTGAACTATGGCTACACCTTC.

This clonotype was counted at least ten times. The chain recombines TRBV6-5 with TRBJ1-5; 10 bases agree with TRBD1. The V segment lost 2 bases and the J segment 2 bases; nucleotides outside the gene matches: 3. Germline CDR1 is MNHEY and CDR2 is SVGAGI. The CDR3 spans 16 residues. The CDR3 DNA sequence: TGTGCCAGCAGTTACGCCGGGACAGGGGGCAATCAGCCCCAGCATTTT. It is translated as CASSYAGTGGNQPQHF.

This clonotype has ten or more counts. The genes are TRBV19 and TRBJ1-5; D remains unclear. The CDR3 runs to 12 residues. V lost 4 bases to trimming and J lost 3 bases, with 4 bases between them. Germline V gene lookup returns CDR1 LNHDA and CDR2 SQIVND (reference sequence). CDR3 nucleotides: TGTGCCAGTAGTAGGGTCAATCAGCCCCAGCATTTT. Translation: CASSRVNQPQHF. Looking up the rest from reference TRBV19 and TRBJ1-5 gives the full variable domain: DGGITQSPKYLFRKEGQNVTLSCEQNLNHDAMYWYRQDPGQGLRLIYYSQIVNDFQKGDIAEGYSVSREKKESFPLTVTSAQKNPTAFYLCASSRVNQPQHFGDGTRLSIL.

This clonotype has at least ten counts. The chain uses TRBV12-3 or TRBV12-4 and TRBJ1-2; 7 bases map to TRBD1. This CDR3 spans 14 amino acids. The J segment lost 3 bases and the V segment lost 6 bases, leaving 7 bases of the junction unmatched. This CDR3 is CASSLSGTDYGYTF. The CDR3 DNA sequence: TGTGCCAGCAGCCTCTCCGGGACAGACTATGGCTACACCTTC.